These 19 T cell receptor beta chains originate from one sample sequenced in a study of technical replicates of blood from a few donors. Using immunoSEQ multiplex PCR, the repertoire was profiled, and TCRdb retains in-frame clones only, with some absent. The top ten clones hold roughly 0.24% of a sample with 60,000 to 90,000 clones, 95% of them seen once. The material sequenced was T cells isolated from PBMCs. The receptors derive from a human donor in good health.

The chain recombines TRBV12-5 with TRBJ2-2, with D maybe TRBD1 (5 bases). Trimming removed 0 bases from V and 2 bases from J, with 13 bases in between. This CDR3 has 17 residues. Germline V gene sequence: CDR1 LGHNT, CDR2 FRNRAP. The CDR3 DNA sequence: TGTGCTAGTGGTTTGGTTCCAACAGGTTCTAACACCGGGGAGCTGTTTTTT. Encoded protein: CASGLVPTGSNTGELFF.

The V and J genes are TRBV5-4 and TRBJ2-3; D gene uncertain. Trimming stripped 0 bases from V and 0 bases from J, with 5 bases between. Germline V gene sequence: CDR1 SGHNT, CDR2 YYREEE (reference sequence). This CDR3 is built from 14 residues. This chain's CDR3 is CASSLAVSTDTQYF. CDR3 DNA: TGTGCCAGCAGCTTGGCGGTTAGCACAGATACGCAGTATTTT.

CDR3 sequence reads: CASSPWHPSTSMTGELFF. For the CDR3, the DNA is TGTGCCAGCAGCCCATGGCACCCATCAACTAGCATGACCGGGGAGCTGTTTTTT. This sequence joins TRBV7-6 and TRBJ2-2, with D possibly TRBD2 on 6 matching bases. The CDR3 covers 18 residues. Trimming pared 5 bases from V and 5 bases from J, leaving 24 bases between. The germline V gene has CDR1 SGHVS and CDR2 FNYEAQ.

The V gene is TRBV19, the J gene TRBJ1-2; D is uncertain. Trimming left V 5 bases short and J 4 bases short, with 14 bases between. CDR1 and CDR2 (germline): LNHDA, SQIVND (reference sequence). The CDR3 extends over 14 amino acids. CDR3 sequence reads: CASSGVGISYGYTF. In DNA, the CDR3 is TGTGCCAGTAGTGGAGTCGGGATCAGCTATGGCTACACCTTC.

This clone has a single count. The chain links TRBV7-9 to TRBJ1-1; weak D call: TRBD1 (6 bases). Germline V gene sequence: CDR1 SEHNR, CDR2 FQNEAQ (reference sequence). The CDR3 contains 15 residues. The V and J ends lost 1 base and 5 bases respectively, with 14 bases between them. The CDR3 nucleotides read TGTGCCAGCAGCTTAGGAGGTGGCAGGGGAACTGAAGCTTTCTTT. Translating it yields CASSLGGGRGTEAFF. Variable domain in full (rest from reference TRBV7-9 and TRBJ1-1): DTGVSQNPRHKITKRGQNVTFRCDPISEHNRLYWYRQTLGQGPEFLTYFQNEAQLEKSRLLSDRFSAERPKGSFSTLEIQRTEQGDSAMYLCASSLGGGRGTEAFFGQGTRLTVV.

The chain uses TRBV13 and TRBJ2-7; D gene unclear. CDR3 length equals 16 residues. Germline V CDR1 and CDR2: PRHDT, FYEKMQ (reference sequence). The V end lost 5 bases, the J end lost 1 base, and 18 bases lay between the germline ends. Here the CDR3 reads CASSPFSPEDSYEQYF. The DNA for the CDR3 is TGTGCCAGCAGCCCCTTTTCACCAGAGGATTCCTACGAGCAGTACTTC.

The V gene is TRBV5-4, the J gene TRBJ2-7; D is unresolved. The CDR3 runs to 12 residues. V lost 7 bases and J lost 5, with 13 bases in between. The germline gives CDR1 SGHNT, CDR2 YYREEE (reference sequence). The CDR3 sequence is CASSESVHEQYF. The CDR3 nucleotides read TGTGCCAGCTCTGAGTCGGTTCACGAGCAGTACTTC. Looking up the rest from reference TRBV5-4 and TRBJ2-7 gives the full variable domain: ETGVTQSPTHLIKTRGQQVTLRCSSQSGHNTVSWYQQALGQGPQFIFQYYREEENGRGNFPPRFSGLQFPNYSSELNVNALELDDSALYLCASSESVHEQYFGPGTRLTVT.

This chain links TRBV5-8 with TRBJ2-2; the match to TRBD1 covers 8 bases. V was pared by 4 bases and J by 4 bases, with 9 bases of the junction left unmatched. The CDR3 has 16 amino acids. Germline V gives CDR1 SGHTS, CDR2 YDEGEE. The CDR3 nucleotides are TGTGCCAGCAGCGCGGACAGACAGGGGACCACCGGGGAGCTGTTTTTT. It encodes CASSADRQGTTGELFF. Based on the CDR3 plus reference TRBV5-8 and TRBJ2-2, the full variable domain is EAGVTQSPTHLIKTRGQQATLRCSPISGHTSVYWYQQALGLGLQFLLWYDEGEERNRGNFPPRFSGRQFPNYSSELNVNALELEDSALYLCASSADRQGTTGELFFGEGSRLTVL.

The chain has TRBV5-5 and TRBJ1-4; D unresolved. This CDR3 has 15 amino acids. Germline V lookup: CDR1 SGHKS, CDR2 YYEKEE (reference sequence). The ends were cut back, 0 bases at V and 4 bases at J, with 10 bases in the middle. The CDR3 is CASSLGARFNEKLFF. In nucleotides, the CDR3 is TGTGCCAGCAGCTTGGGAGCTAGGTTTAATGAAAAACTGTTTTTT.

The chain is built from TRBV29-1 and TRBJ2-7; D gene unclear. Trimming left V 7 bases short and J 5 bases short, with 15 bases between. The CDR3 covers 12 residues. Germline V lookup: CDR1 SQVTM, CDR2 ANQGSEA. The CDR3 spells CSADAAGNEQYF. CDR3 bases: TGCAGCGCCGACGCTGCAGGAAACGAGCAGTACTTC.

The gene calls are TRBV7-2 and TRBJ2-5; possible D gene TRBD1, 5 bases. CDR3 size: 14 residues. Trimming removed 3 bases from V and 5 bases from J, with 13 bases in between. CDR1 is SGHTA and CDR2 is FQGNSA in the germline V gene. Written as DNA, the CDR3 is TGTGCCAGCAGCTTGTACCAGGGCCACGAGACCCAGTACTTC. Translated: CASSLYQGHETQYF. Full variable domain (outside the CDR3, taken from reference TRBV7-2 and TRBJ2-5): GAGVSQSPSNKVTEKGKDVELRCDPISGHTALYWYRQSLGQGLEFLIYFQGNSAPDKSGLPSDRFSAERTGGSVSTLTIQRTQQEDSAVYLCASSLYQGHETQYFGPGTRLLVL.

This chain joins TRBV18 and TRBJ1-1; unclear D gene. V was shortened by 7 bases and J by 1 base, with 10 bases between the two germline ends. Germline V gene data show CDR1 as KGHSH and CDR2 as LQKENI. CDR3 length equals 13 residues. CDR3 coding DNA: TGTGCCAGCTACCAACAACAGAACACTGAAGCTTTCTTT. Its protein product is CASYQQQNTEAFF.

The chain combines TRBV5-1 with TRBJ2-6, with 7 positions matching TRBD1. The CDR3 runs 17 residues. V dropped 4 bases and J dropped 0; count of bases not matched to a gene: 7. Germline values: CDR1 SGHRS, CDR2 YFSETQ. The CDR3 sequence is CASSQPGQLSGANVLTF. CDR3 sequence (DNA): TGCGCCAGCAGCCAGCCGGGACAGCTCTCTGGGGCCAACGTCCTGACTTTC.

The chain has TRBV29-1 and TRBJ2-5; a possible D gene is TRBD1 (5 bases). The CDR3 sequence is 13 residues long. CDR1 is SQVTM and CDR2 is ANQGSEA in the germline V gene. The V end lost 4 bases, the J end lost 5 bases, and 14 bases lay between the germline ends. Here the CDR3 DNA reads TGCAGCGTTGGATGGGGCCTGGGGGAGACCCAGTACTTC. Translating it yields CSVGWGLGETQYF.

CDR3 residues: CASSSVGQGYEQYF. CDR3 sequence (DNA): TGCGCCAGCAGCTCGGTGGGACAGGGGTACGAGCAGTACTTC. The chain is built from TRBV5-1 and TRBJ2-7; TRBD1 agrees at 10 bases. V lost 3 bases and J lost 4; bases outside the gene matches: 4. Germline V CDR1 and CDR2: SGHRS, YFSETQ. The CDR3 spans 14 residues.

The chain combines TRBV28 with TRBJ2-7, with a tentative D call TRBD2 (6 bases). The CDR3 has 15 amino acids. V lost 7 bases and J 4 bases, leaving 20 bases between the germline ends. Germline CDR1 MDHEN, CDR2 SYDVKM. CDR3 sequence: CASTKGLPVIYEQYF. CDR3 sequence (DNA): TGTGCCAGCACAAAGGGACTCCCCGTTATATACGAGCAGTACTTC.

The chain carries TRBV5-1 and TRBJ2-7, with D uncertain. The CDR3 covers 14 residues. CDR1 is SGHRS, CDR2 YFSETQ, per germline. V was trimmed by 1 base and J by 0 bases, leaving 8 bases between them. In nucleotides, the CDR3 is TGCGCCAGCAGCTTGCTTGTCAGCTCCTACGAGCAGTACTTC. This sequence encodes CASSLLVSSYEQYF.

J is TRBJ2-3 and V is TRBV19; no reliable D call. Between the trimmed V and J ends, which lost 7 bases and 2 bases, there was a span of 10 bases. The CDR3 consists of 13 residues. Germline CDR1 and CDR2: LNHDA and SQIVND (reference sequence). The CDR3 region has the DNA TGTGCCAGTAAAAGAACAGTCACAGATACGCAGTATTTT. Protein sequence: CASKRTVTDTQYF.

The chain uses TRBV2 and TRBJ2-1, with 10 bases identical to TRBD1. The J segment lost 6 bases and the V segment lost 4 bases, leaving 3 bases of the junction unmatched. The CDR3 totals 14 residues. Germline CDR1 reads SNHLY; CDR2 reads FYNNEI. The CDR3 protein is CASSGTGGGNEQFF. In DNA form, the CDR3 reads TGTGCCAGCAGTGGGACAGGGGGAGGCAATGAGCAGTTCTTC.